What follows are 8 T cell receptor beta chains derived from one specimen sequenced in a study of regulatory T cells in long-lasting Graves disease. Regarding time point: persistent/refractory GD, antithyroid drugs over 5 years with positive TRAb. After RNA was extracted from PBMCs, the TCR library was made from it. To make TCR beta libraries, researchers used iRepertoire HTBI primers and Arm-PCR of CDR3 regions. Using its own MiXCR run on the multiplex PCR reads, TCRdb lists one record per CDR3 protein. Altogether hundreds of thousands of distinct CDR3 sequences are present, approximately 29% being singletons, with the ten largest covering around 42%. Sequencing was performed on peripheral blood mononuclear cells (PBMCs), taken when the disease was refractory, from a patient treated with antithyroid drugs. These receptors originate from a female donor with Graves disease.

The rearrangement links TRBV19 to TRBJ1-2, with D unclear. This CDR3 has 15 amino acids. The V gene's germline CDR1 is LNHDA and CDR2 SQIVND (reference sequence). V was trimmed by 5 bases and J by 8 bases, leaving 21 bases between them. The CDR3 reads CASSRLGVFNGGYTF. Written as DNA, the CDR3 is TGTGCCAGTAGTCGGCTCGGAGTCTTCAATGGGGGCTACACCTTC. Based on the CDR3 plus reference TRBV19 and TRBJ1-2, the full variable domain is DGGITQSPKYLFRKEGQNVTLSCEQNLNHDAMYWYRQDPGQGLRLIYYSQIVNDFQKGDIAEGYSVSREKKESFPLTVTSAQKNPTAFYLCASSRLGVFNGGYTFGSGTRLTVV.

A word on this clonotype: This may arise from a read error, as a much more abundant clone is one base away. The chain joins TRBV20-1 to TRBJ1-2; D gene unclear. This CDR3 spans 12 amino acids. Germline assignment: CDR1 DFQATT and CDR2 SNEGSKA (reference sequence). CDR3 coding DNA: TGCAGTGCTAGTGTGACCGCGGATGGCTACGCCTTC. Amino acid sequence: CSASVTADGYAF.

This clonotype was counted many times. This rearrangement joins TRBV28 to TRBJ1-2, with D maybe TRBD1 (6 bases). From germline, CDR1 is MDHEN and CDR2 SYDVKM. The CDR3 sequence is 18 residues long. Trimming left V 5 bases short and J 3 bases short, with 25 bases between. The CDR3 reads CASSLRAWGPQQDYGYTF. CDR3 nucleotide sequence: TGTGCCAGCAGTCTAAGGGCCTGGGGGCCCCAACAAGACTATGGCTACACCTTC.

Points on this clonotype: A read error is possible here, since a much larger clone lies one base away. The chain joins TRBV7-9 to TRBJ1-4, with 9 bases lining up with TRBD1. V trimming: 5 bases; J trimming: 3 bases; junction bases outside the gene matches: 4. The CDR3 runs to 15 residues. Germline V CDR1 and CDR2: SEHNR, FQNEAQ (reference sequence). The CDR3 nucleotides read TGTGCCAGCAGCCTTGACAGGGGGTCTAATGAAAAACTGTTTTTT. Translating gives CASSLDRGSNEKLFF.

V usage is TRBV30 and J usage is TRBJ1-5, with unresolved D. Germline CDR1 reads GTSNPN; CDR2 reads SVGIG (reference sequence). V lost 2 bases and J lost 6, with 11 bases in between. CDR3 length equals 13 residues. Here the CDR3 DNA reads TGTGCCTGGAGTCCGGACGGTATTCAGCCCCAGCATTTT. This gives the protein CAWSPDGIQPQHF.

This clonotype was detected many times. The chain has TRBV2 and TRBJ2-7, with D possibly called TRBD1 or TRBD2 (5 bases each). This CDR3 region has 14 residues. Per germline, CDR1 SNHLY and CDR2 FYNNEI. With 8 bases removed from V and 0 bases from J, the gap between germline ends came to 14 bases. The CDR3 here is CASGRDPSSYEQYF. The CDR3 coding sequence is TGTGCCAGCGGCCGGGACCCAAGCTCCTACGAGCAGTACTTC.

V gene TRBV2 combines with J gene TRBJ2-5, with D maybe TRBD1 (6 bases). CDR3 size: 13 residues. Trimming took 10 bases from V and 1 from J, leaving 13 bases between them. The germline V gene has CDR1 SNHLY and CDR2 FYNNEI. CDR3 nucleotides: TGTGCCACAAGGACAGACTCCCAAGAGACCCAGTACTTC. It codes for CATRTDSQETQYF.

In this sample, this clonotype turned up many times. J is TRBJ2-7 and V is TRBV12-3 or TRBV12-4; D remains ambiguous. This CDR3 comprises 9 residues. V was shortened by 3 bases and J by 12 bases, with 6 bases between the two germline ends. In DNA form, the CDR3 reads TGTGCCAGCAGTTTCGTGCGGTACTTC. Its translation is CASSFVRYF.